The rows below give T cell receptor beta chains drawn from one sample of a study of STAT5B mutations in CD4+ large granular lymphocyte leukemia. Profiling relied on immunoSEQ multiplex PCR, and the TCRdb table lists in-frame clones only, not all of them. The table records approximately 32,000 clones, 69% of them present only once. The sequencing input was CD4+ T cells from blood buffy coats. All receptors derive from a human donor in good health. Each CDR3 is given with its conserved first and last residue. D genes are given only for firm matches. The size of a clone is reported for some rows only, either as once, few or many, or as a class for expanded clones.

TRBV9,TRBD2,TRBJ2-1,-,CASSVVGSGRNEQFF,TGTGCCAGCAGCGTAGTTGGTAGCGGGAGGAATGAGCAGTTCTTC
TRBV7-6,TRBD1,TRBJ2-7,few,CASSPYRDRGGEQYF,TGTGCCAGCAGCCCATACCGGGACAGGGGGGGTGAGCAGTACTTC
TRBV7-8,-,TRBJ1-6,-,CASSLGVGRAYNSPLHF,TGTGCCAGCAGCTTAGGAGTGGGACGGGCCTATAATTCACCCCTCCACTTT
TRBV5-5,-,TRBJ2-2,-,CASRLSLGANTGELFF,TGTGCCAGCAGGCTTTCCTTGGGGGCTAACACCGGGGAGCTGTTTTTT
TRBV19,-,TRBJ2-5,-,CASGFNVETQYF,TGTGCCAGCGGGTTCAATGTCGAGACCCAGTACTTC
TRBV18,TRBD1,TRBJ1-4,few,CASSPRQGALEKLFF,TGTGCCAGCTCTCCTAGACAGGGGGCATTAGAAAAACTGTTTTTT
TRBV14,-,TRBJ2-2,-,CASSQVPGYTGELFF,TGTGCCAGCAGCCAAGTGCCAGGCTACACCGGGGAGCTGTTTTTT
TRBV4-3,-,TRBJ1-4,few,CASSPRTGGATNEKLFF,TGCGCCAGCAGCCCCCGGACTGGGGGGGCTACTAATGAAAAACTGTTTTTT
TRBV4-3,TRBD2,TRBJ2-1,-,CASSQGGLAGETQFF,TGCGCCAGCAGCCAAGGGGGACTAGCGGGGGAGACGCAGTTCTTC
TRBV18,TRBD2,TRBJ2-1,-,CASSLASGGAKKSYNEQFF,TGTGCCAGCTCACTTGCTAGCGGGGGGGCGAAAAAGTCCTACAATGAGCAGTTCTTC
TRBV6-5,-,TRBJ2-7,-,CASSSAGRPYEQYF,TGTGCCAGCAGTTCCGCTGGCAGGCCCTACGAGCAGTACTTC
TRBV6-4,-,TRBJ1-2,few,CASSDPPRGVYGYTF,TGTGCCAGCAGTGACCCGCCGAGGGGGGTCTATGGCTACACCTTC
TRBV6-1,TRBD2,TRBJ2-3,-,CASSPTGGDTQYF,TGTGCCAGCAGCCCCACGGGAGGGGATACGCAGTATTTT
TRBV5-1,-,TRBJ2-4,-,CASLPAPGSNIQYF,TGCGCCAGCCTCCCGGCCCCAGGTTCGAACATTCAGTACTTC
TRBV7-2,-,TRBJ1-5,-,CASSLDTGVRQPQHF,TGTGCCAGCAGCTTAGATACGGGGGTACGGCAGCCCCAGCATTTT
TRBV6-1,TRBD1,TRBJ1-2,few,CASSEPGTGGYGYTF,TGTGCCAGCAGTGAACCAGGGACAGGGGGCTATGGCTACACCTTC
TRBV7-3,-,TRBJ1-2,-,CASSLTPGLQEGYTF,TGTGCCAGCAGCCTCACCCCAGGGCTCCAAGAAGGCTACACCTTC
TRBV4-3,TRBD1,TRBJ1-2,once,CASSQALARTGGSYGYTF,TGCGCCAGCAGCCAAGCACTTGCACGGACAGGGGGCAGTTATGGCTACACCTTC
TRBV6-6,-,TRBJ1-4,-,CASSYIQGPYEKLFF,TGTGCCAGCAGTTACATCCAGGGGCCTTATGAAAAACTGTTTTTT
TRBV25-1,-,TRBJ2-2,-,CASSVIPGELFF,TGTGCCAGCAGTGTCATACCCGGGGAGCTGTTTTTT
TRBV7-2,-,TRBJ2-7,few,CASSRRDGSYEQYF,TGTGCCAGCAGCCGCCGGGACGGATCCTACGAGCAGTACTTC
TRBV7-8,TRBD1,TRBJ1-6,-,CASSLPPGGIGSPLHF,TGTGCCAGCAGCTTACCCCCAGGGGGCATTGGTTCACCCCTCCACTTT
TRBV5-5,-,TRBJ1-2,once,CASSPTVDYGYTF,TGTGCCAGCAGCCCCACAGTGGACTATGGCTACACCTTC
TRBV6-5,-,TRBJ2-2,-,CASSSSGAGELFF,TGTGCCAGCAGTAGTTCAGGGGCCGGGGAGCTGTTTTTT
TRBV7-2,-,TRBJ2-3,few,CASRAVLSTDTQYF,TGTGCCAGCAGGGCGGTCCTTAGCACAGATACGCAGTATTTT
TRBV5-4,-,TRBJ2-5,once,CASSTPLAHEGAQYF,TGTGCCAGCAGCACCCCGCTAGCGCACGAGGGGGCCCAGTACTTC
TRBV5-1,-,TRBJ2-6,once,CASSPTGSSGANVLTF,TGCGCCAGCAGCCCTACAGGAAGCTCTGGGGCCAACGTCCTGACTTTC
TRBV7-9,-,TRBJ1-5,-,CASGANQPQHF,TGTGCCAGCGGGGCCAATCAGCCCCAGCATTTT